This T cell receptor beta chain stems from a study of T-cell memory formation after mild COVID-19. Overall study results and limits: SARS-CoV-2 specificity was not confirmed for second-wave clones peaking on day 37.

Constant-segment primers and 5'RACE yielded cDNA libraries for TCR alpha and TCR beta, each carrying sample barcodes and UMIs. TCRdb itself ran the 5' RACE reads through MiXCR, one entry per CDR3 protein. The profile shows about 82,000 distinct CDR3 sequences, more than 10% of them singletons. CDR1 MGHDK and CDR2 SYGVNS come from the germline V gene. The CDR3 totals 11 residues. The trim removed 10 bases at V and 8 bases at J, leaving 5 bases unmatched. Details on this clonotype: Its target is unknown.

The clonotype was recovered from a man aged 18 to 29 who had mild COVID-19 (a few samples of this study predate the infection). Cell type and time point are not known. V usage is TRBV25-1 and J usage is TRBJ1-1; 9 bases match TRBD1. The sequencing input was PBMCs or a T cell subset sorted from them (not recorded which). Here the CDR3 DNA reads TGTGCCACGGGACAGGGAATGGAAGCTTTCTTT. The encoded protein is CATGQGMEAFF.